The source of this T cell receptor (beta chain) is a study of early T cells in non-severe SARS-CoV-2 infection. Study background: Sequencing of unsorted whole blood was done on bulk RNA, leaving chains unpaired.

V was pared by 2 bases and J by 3 bases, with 8 bases between. The CDR3 runs to 14 residues. Germline CDR1 is LNHDA and CDR2 is SQIVND (reference sequence). Each CDR3 protein is one row after TCRdb ran MiXCR on the 5' RACE reads. The sample has more than 45,000 distinct CDR3 sequences; 5.6% are singletons. This clonotype was seen at least ten times. The chain recombines TRBV19 with TRBJ1-5, with no clear D. The sequenced sample was whole blood. The sequence was obtained from an adult who was a healthcare worker with PCR-confirmed SARS-CoV-2 infection or an uninfected control (not recorded which). DNA of the CDR3: TGTGCCAGTAGTATAAGGCAGCTCAATCAGCCCCAGCATTTT. Residues: CASSIRQLNQPQHF.